This is a list of T cell receptor beta chains from one sample in a study of cytomegalovirus exposure and HLA in healthy donors. The data were produced by immunoSEQ multiplex PCR, yet TCRdb's version contains in-frame clones alone and is incomplete. This sample has fewer than 200,000 clones, with around 78% found just once. What was sequenced was PBMCs. Source of these receptors: a female donor in good health and CMV-seronegative. Each CDR3 is given with its conserved first and last residue. D genes are given only for firm matches. Clone size appears in some rows only: once, few, many, or a class for an expanded clone.

TRBJ2-3	TRBD1	TRBV27	-	CASSLSKFTDRVGDTQYF	TGTGCCAGCAGTTTATCGAAGTTTACGGACAGGGTTGGAGATACGCAGTATTTT
TRBJ2-7	-	TRBV4-3	once	CASSPQAGANQQQYF	TGCGCCAGCAGCCCCCAGGCAGGGGCCAATCAACAGCAGTACTTC
TRBJ2-3	TRBD2	TRBV5-4	-	CASSPSGGRTDTQYF	TGTGCCAGCAGTCCTAGCGGGGGGCGCACAGATACGCAGTATTTT
TRBJ2-7	TRBD1	TRBV14	-	CASSQEAPGQGSFTSYEQYF	TGTGCCAGCAGCCAGGAAGCCCCGGGACAGGGCTCTTTCACCTCCTACGAGCAGTACTTC
TRBJ2-7	TRBD1	TRBV18	-	CASSPDRGHEQYF	TGTGCCAGCTCGCCGGACAGGGGACACGAGCAGTACTTC
TRBJ2-2	-	TRBV27	-	CASSNKNTGELFF	TGTGCCAGCAGCAACAAGAACACCGGGGAGCTGTTTTTT
TRBJ1-1	-	TRBV2	once	CASRDQGEAFF	TGTGCCAGCAGGGACCAGGGTGAAGCTTTCTTT
TRBJ2-3	-	TRBV4-3	-	CASSHTYSGVGTDTQYF	TGCGCCAGCAGCCACACCTACTCGGGGGTGGGCACAGATACGCAGTATTTT
TRBJ2-5	TRBD2	TRBV5-8	-	CASSRGLDGSQYF	TGTGCCAGCAGCCGGGGACTAGACGGATCCCAGTACTTC
TRBJ1-5	-	TRBV2	-	CASSLGDSNQPQHF	TGTGCCAGCAGTTTAGGGGATAGCAATCAGCCCCAGCATTTT
TRBJ2-2	TRBD1	TRBV5-4	-	CASSSPQQGLSAGELFF	TGTGCCAGCAGCTCCCCCCAACAGGGGCTTAGTGCCGGGGAGCTGTTTTTT
TRBJ2-6	-	TRBV30	-	CAWSSAPSIGGRRANGLTF	TGTGCCTGGAGTTCAGCCCCTTCGATCGGGGGGCGGCGGGCCAACGGCCTGACTTTC
TRBJ1-5	-	TRBV18	-	CASSPAGNQPQHF	TGTGCCAGCTCACCAGCAGGAAATCAGCCCCAGCATTTT
TRBJ2-5	-	TRBV10-3	-	CAISELSEETQYF	TGTGCCATCAGTGAGTTGAGCGAAGAGACCCAGTACTTC
TRBJ1-6	TRBD1	TRBV6-5	-	CASGGTENNSPLHF	TGTGCCAGCGGGGGGACAGAGAATAATTCACCCCTCCACTTT
TRBJ2-7	TRBD1	TRBV11-2	-	CASSSVRDSSYEQYF	TGTGCCAGCAGCTCGGTCCGGGACAGCTCCTACGAGCAGTACTTC
TRBJ1-1	-	TRBV29-1	-	CSAVTGYNTEAFF	TGCAGCGCTGTGACGGGGTACAACACTGAAGCTTTCTTT
TRBJ1-1	-	TRBV5-6	-	CASSLEAGISEAFF	TGTGCCAGCAGCCTAGAGGCAGGGATCTCTGAAGCTTTCTTT
TRBJ2-3	-	TRBV11-1	-	CASSLALTDTQYF	TGTGCCAGCAGCTTAGCGCTAACAGATACGCAGTATTTT
TRBJ2-5	-	TRBV4-3	-	CASSQTGTLGETQYF	TGCGCCAGCAGCCAGACCGGGACACTCGGGGAGACCCAGTACTTC
TRBJ1-5	TRBD1	TRBV15	-	CATSPGGYQGLGGQPQHF	TGTGCCACCAGCCCAGGGGGGTATCAGGGGCTGGGTGGTCAGCCCCAGCATTTT
TRBJ2-5	TRBD1	TRBV4-3	-	CASSQDPGQGFETQYF	TGCGCCAGCAGCCAAGATCCGGGACAGGGTTTTGAGACCCAGTACTTC
TRBJ1-2	-	TRBV5-5	-	CASSLGAAGYTF	TGTGCCAGCAGCTTGGGGGCCGCGGGCTACACCTTC
TRBJ2-5	TRBD2	TRBV5-1	-	CASSLPGLAGGKTQYF	TGCGCCAGCAGCTTGCCCGGACTAGCGGGGGGTAAGACCCAGTACTTC
TRBJ2-1	-	TRBV5-1	-	CASSSTGRNEQFF	TGCGCCAGCAGCTCGACAGGACGTAATGAGCAGTTCTTC
TRBJ2-1	-	TRBV25-1	-	CASSDPGTPYNEQFF	TGTGCCAGCAGTGACCCTGGGACACCCTACAATGAGCAGTTCTTC
TRBJ1-2	-	TRBV7-2	-	CASSPDILYGYTF	TGTGCCAGCAGCCCCGACATCTTATATGGCTACACCTTC
TRBJ1-3	-	TRBV7-9	-	CASSSTDSGNTIYF	TGTGCCAGCAGCTCAACAGACTCTGGAAACACCATATATTTT
TRBJ2-3	TRBD2	TRBV4-3	-	CASSQELAGLLPSTDTQYF	TGCGCCAGCAGCCAAGAACTAGCGGGCCTATTACCTAGCACAGATACGCAGTATTTT
TRBJ2-1	-	TRBV6-1	few	CASQDSITYNEQFF	TGTGCCAGCCAGGACAGCATCACCTACAATGAGCAGTTCTTC
TRBJ2-6	-	TRBV30	-	CAWSLKSSGANVLTF	TGTGCCTGGAGCTTAAAGAGCTCTGGGGCCAACGTCCTGACTTTC
TRBJ2-7	-	TRBV2	-	CASSLQTGSSYEQYF	TGTGCCAGCTCCCTACAAACAGGTTCCTCCTACGAGCAGTACTTC
TRBJ2-3	-	TRBV18	-	CASSAQGGPGTDTQYF	TGTGCCAGCTCCGCCCAGGGCGGTCCGGGCACAGATACGCAGTATTTT
TRBJ2-3	-	TRBV11-2	-	CASRGSWGTDTQYF	TGTGCCAGCAGGGGGAGTTGGGGCACAGATACGCAGTATTTT
TRBJ2-1	-	TRBV7-8	-	CASSLVASEPYNEQFF	TGTGCCAGCAGCTTAGTCGCTAGCGAGCCCTACAATGAGCAGTTCTTC
TRBJ2-1	TRBD2	TRBV2	-	CASRTSGYNEQFF	TGTGCCAGCAGGACTAGCGGGTACAATGAGCAGTTCTTC
TRBJ1-6	TRBD1	TRBV30	-	CGTDRGPIQRSPLHF	TGTGGAACCGACAGGGGGCCCATCCAGCGCTCACCCCTCCACTTT
TRBJ1-1	-	TRBV6-1	few	CASRGGGQGTEAFF	TGTGCCAGCAGGGGAGGGGGGCAGGGCACTGAAGCTTTCTTT
TRBJ2-2	TRBD2	TRBV6-5	-	CASSYRTSGTGELFF	TGTGCCAGCAGTTACCGAACTAGCGGCACCGGGGAGCTGTTTTTT
TRBJ2-7	-	TRBV6-1	-	CASIKQGISYEQYF	TGTGCCAGCATCAAGCAGGGAATCTCCTACGAGCAGTACTTC
TRBJ2-1	-	TRBV7-2	-	CASSIPEESYNEQFF	TGTGCCAGCAGTATCCCCGAGGAGTCCTACAATGAGCAGTTCTTC
TRBJ2-2	-	TRBV9	-	CASSVGMASGELFF	TGTGCCAGCAGCGTAGGGATGGCTAGTGGGGAGCTGTTTTTT
TRBJ2-4	-	TRBV6-1	-	CASTVNRAGKNSQYF	TGTGCCAGCACCGTTAATCGGGCAGGGAAAAACAGTCAGTACTTC
TRBJ1-2	TRBD1	TRBV7-9	few	CASSLTGDGYTF	TGTGCCAGCAGCCTCACAGGGGATGGCTACACCTTC
TRBJ1-4	TRBD1	TRBV7-9	-	CASSSGQPVVVGLFF	TGTGCCAGCAGCTCGGGACAGCCCGTGGTCGTTGGCCTGTTTTTT
TRBJ2-2	-	TRBV9	-	CASSVATNGELFF	TGTGCCAGCAGCGTAGCTACGAACGGGGAGCTGTTTTTT